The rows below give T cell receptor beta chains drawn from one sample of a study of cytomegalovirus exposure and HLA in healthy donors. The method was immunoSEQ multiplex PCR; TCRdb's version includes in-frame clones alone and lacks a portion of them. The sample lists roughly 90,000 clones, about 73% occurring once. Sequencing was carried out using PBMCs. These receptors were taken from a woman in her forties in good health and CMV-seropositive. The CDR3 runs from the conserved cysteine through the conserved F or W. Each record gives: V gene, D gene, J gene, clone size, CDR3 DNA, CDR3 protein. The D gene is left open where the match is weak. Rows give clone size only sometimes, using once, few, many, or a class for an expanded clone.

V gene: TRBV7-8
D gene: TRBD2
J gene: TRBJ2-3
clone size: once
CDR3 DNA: TGTGCCAGCAGCTCACTAGCGGGAGGATACACAGATACGCAGTATTTT
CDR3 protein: CASSSLAGGYTDTQYF

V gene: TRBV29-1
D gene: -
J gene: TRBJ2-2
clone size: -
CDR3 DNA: TGCAGCGTTGACAGGGATAACACCGGGGAGCTGTTTTTT
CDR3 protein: CSVDRDNTGELFF

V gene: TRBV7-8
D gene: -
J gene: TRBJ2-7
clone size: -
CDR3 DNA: TGTGCCAGCAGCTTAGTCGCCTACGAGCAGTACTTC
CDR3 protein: CASSLVAYEQYF

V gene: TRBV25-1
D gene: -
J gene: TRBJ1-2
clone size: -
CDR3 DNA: TGTGCCAGCAGAGGGGTAGGGATAGAAGGCTATGGCTACACCTTC
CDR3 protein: CASRGVGIEGYGYTF

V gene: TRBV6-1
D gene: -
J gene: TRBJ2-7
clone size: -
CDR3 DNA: TGTGCCAGCGAGGAACAGGGAGTGTACGAGCAGTACTTC
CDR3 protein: CASEEQGVYEQYF

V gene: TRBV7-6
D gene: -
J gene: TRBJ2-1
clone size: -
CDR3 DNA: TGTGCCAGCAGCTTCCTCCGCGGGACGAGCTCCAATGAGCAGTTCTTC
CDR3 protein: CASSFLRGTSSNEQFF

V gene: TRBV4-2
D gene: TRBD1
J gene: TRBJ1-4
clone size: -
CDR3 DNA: TGTGCCAGCAGCCAAGATGGGAGGGGACAGGGCTACGAAAAACTGTTTTTT
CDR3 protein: CASSQDGRGQGYEKLFF

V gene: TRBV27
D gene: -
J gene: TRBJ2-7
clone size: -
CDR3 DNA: TGTGCCATTGGAGACGTCTACGAGCAGTACTTC
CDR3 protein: CAIGDVYEQYF

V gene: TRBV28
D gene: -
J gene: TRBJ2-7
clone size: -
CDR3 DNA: TGTGCCAGCAGTAGTCGCCGGGGAAGCTACGAGCAGTACTTC
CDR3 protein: CASSSRRGSYEQYF

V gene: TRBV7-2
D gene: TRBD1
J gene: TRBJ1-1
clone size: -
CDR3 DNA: TGTGCCAGCAACGGACAGGGGTACACTGAAGCTTTCTTT
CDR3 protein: CASNGQGYTEAFF

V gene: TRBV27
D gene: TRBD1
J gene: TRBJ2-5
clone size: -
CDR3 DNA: TGTGCCAGCGGGGTTGACAGGGAACAAGAGACCCAGTACTTC
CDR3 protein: CASGVDREQETQYF

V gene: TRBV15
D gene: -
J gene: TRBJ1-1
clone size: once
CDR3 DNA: TGTGCCACCAGCAGAGATAGGGGGGGATATATGAACACTGAAGCTTTCTTT
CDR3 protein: CATSRDRGGYMNTEAFF

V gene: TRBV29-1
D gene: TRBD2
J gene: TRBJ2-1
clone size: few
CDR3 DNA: TGCAGCGTTGAACCCTCCTACGGACTAGCGGGGCACTCCTACAATGAGCAGTTCTTC
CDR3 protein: CSVEPSYGLAGHSYNEQFF

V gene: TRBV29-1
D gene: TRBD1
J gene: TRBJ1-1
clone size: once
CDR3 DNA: TGCAGCGTTGAACGAGGAGGACAGGCGATGCGGGCTTTCTTT
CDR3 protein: CSVERGGQAMRAFF

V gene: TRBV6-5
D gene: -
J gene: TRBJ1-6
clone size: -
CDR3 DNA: TGTGCCAGCAGGTGGGGGCGGGATTCACCCCTCCACTTT
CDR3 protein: CASRWGRDSPLHF

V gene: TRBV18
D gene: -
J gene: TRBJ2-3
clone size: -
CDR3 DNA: TGTGCCAGCTCAAAGACTCCTGAGGGAGATACGCAGTATTTT
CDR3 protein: CASSKTPEGDTQYF

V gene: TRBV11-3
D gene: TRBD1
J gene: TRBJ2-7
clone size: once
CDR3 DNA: TGTGCCAGCAGTTTACCGGGACAGGGTATCAGCGAGCAGTACTTC
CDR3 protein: CASSLPGQGISEQYF

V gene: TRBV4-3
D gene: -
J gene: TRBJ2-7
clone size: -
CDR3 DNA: TGCGCCAGCAGCCAAGACCCGGCGGGCTACGAGCAGTACTTC
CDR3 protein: CASSQDPAGYEQYF

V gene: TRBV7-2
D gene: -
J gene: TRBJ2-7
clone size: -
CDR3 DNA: TGTGCCAGCAGCTTACTAATTTCCTACGAGCAGTACTTC
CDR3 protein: CASSLLISYEQYF

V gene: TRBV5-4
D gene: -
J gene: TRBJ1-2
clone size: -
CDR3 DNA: TGTGCCAGCAGCTCAACAGGTTTTTCTAATAGGCACTATGGCTACACCTTC
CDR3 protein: CASSSTGFSNRHYGYTF

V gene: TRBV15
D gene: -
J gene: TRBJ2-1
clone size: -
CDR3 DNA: TGTGCCACCAGCAGAGCAACGGGTCAATACAATGAGCAGTTCTTC
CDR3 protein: CATSRATGQYNEQFF

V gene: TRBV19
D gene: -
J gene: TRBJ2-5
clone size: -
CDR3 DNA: TGTGCCAGCTCTCTCCGCGGACAAAATCAAGAGACCCAGTACTTC
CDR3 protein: CASSLRGQNQETQYF

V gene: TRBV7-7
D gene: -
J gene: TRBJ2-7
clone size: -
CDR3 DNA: TGTGCTAGCAGCTTATCACAGGGATCCTACGAGCAGTACTTC
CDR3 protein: CASSLSQGSYEQYF

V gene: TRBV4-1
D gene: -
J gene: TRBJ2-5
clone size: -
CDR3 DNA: TGCGCCAGCAGCTCCCCATCCGGGGGAGTTACCACGACCCAGTACTTC
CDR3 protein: CASSSPSGGVTTTQYF

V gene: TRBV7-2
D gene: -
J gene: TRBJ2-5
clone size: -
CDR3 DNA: TGTGCCAGCAGCTTAGTTATCAACAGCCAAGAGACCCAGTACTTC
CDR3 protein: CASSLVINSQETQYF

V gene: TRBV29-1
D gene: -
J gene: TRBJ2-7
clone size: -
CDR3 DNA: TGCAGCGTTGAAGGCCCGTCAGGAAATTACGAGCAGTACTTC
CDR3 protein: CSVEGPSGNYEQYF

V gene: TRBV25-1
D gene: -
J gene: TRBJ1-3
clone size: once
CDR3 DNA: TGTGCCAGCAGCACATGGGGGGGCAGGACTGGAAACACCATATATTTT
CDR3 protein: CASSTWGGRTGNTIYF

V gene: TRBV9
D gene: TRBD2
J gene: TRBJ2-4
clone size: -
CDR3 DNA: TGTGCCAGCAGCGTAGATAGCCCCGGGACTAGCGGGAGCTGGGGTGGGATAGCCAAAAACATTCAGTACTTC
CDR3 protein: CASSVDSPGTSGSWGGIAKNIQYF

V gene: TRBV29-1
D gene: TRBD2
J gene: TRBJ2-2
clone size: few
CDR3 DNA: TGCAGCGTGGACCTAGCGGAGAACACCGGGGAGCTGTTTTTT
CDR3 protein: CSVDLAENTGELFF

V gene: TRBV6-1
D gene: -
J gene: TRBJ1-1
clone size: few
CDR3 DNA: TGTGCCAGCAACCAGGACAGGAACACTGAAGCTTTCTTT
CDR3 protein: CASNQDRNTEAFF

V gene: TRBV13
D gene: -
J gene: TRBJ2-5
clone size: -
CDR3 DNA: TGTGCCAGCAGCTCCGTAGCGGTTCGGGAGACCCAGTACTTC
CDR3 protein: CASSSVAVRETQYF

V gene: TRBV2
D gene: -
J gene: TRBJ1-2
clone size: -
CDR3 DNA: TGTGCCAGCACCGATTCCCAGGGGACGGCGAGTGGCTACACCTTC
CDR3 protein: CASTDSQGTASGYTF

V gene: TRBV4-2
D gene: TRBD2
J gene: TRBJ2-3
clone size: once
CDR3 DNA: TGTGCCAGCAGCCAAGGGCTTGTAGGCGGGACTAGCGGGAGGGCGATCACAGATACGCAGTATTTT
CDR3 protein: CASSQGLVGGTSGRAITDTQYF

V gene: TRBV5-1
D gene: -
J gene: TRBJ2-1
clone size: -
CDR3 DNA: TGCGCCAGCAGCTTGGGACGATGGGGGCGCTCGTCGGACAATGAGCAGTTCTTC
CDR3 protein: CASSLGRWGRSSDNEQFF

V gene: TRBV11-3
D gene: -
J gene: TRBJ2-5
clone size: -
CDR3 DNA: TGTGCCAGCAGCTTAGTAGCAGGGCTTCAAGAGACCCAGTACTTC
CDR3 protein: CASSLVAGLQETQYF

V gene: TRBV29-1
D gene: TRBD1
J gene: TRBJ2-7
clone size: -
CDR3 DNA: TGCAGCGTTGCAATAAATAACAGGGGCGTTAGCTCCTACGAGCAGTACTTC
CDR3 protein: CSVAINNRGVSSYEQYF

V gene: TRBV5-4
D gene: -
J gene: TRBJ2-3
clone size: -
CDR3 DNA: TGTGCCAGCAGCTTGGGAGGGAGGCCAGATACGCAGTATTTT
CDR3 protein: CASSLGGRPDTQYF

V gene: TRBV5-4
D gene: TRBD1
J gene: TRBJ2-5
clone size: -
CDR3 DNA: TGTGCCAGCATGATACAGGGGGCCCAAGAGACCCAGTACTTC
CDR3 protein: CASMIQGAQETQYF

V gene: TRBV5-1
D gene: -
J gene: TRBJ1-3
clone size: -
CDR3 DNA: TGCGCCAGCAGCACCCAGGGCCCTGGAAACACCATATATTTT
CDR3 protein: CASSTQGPGNTIYF

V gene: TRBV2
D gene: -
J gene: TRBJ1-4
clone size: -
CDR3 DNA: TGTGCCAGCAGCGGGACACTTACAACTAATGAAAAACTGTTTTTT
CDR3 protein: CASSGTLTTNEKLFF

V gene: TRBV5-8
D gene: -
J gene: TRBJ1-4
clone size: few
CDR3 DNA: TGTGCCAGCAGCCCCACGGGAATGAATGAAAAACTGTTTTTT
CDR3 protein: CASSPTGMNEKLFF

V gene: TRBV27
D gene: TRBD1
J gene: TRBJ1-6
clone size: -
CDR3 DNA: TGTGCCAGCAGTACTCGGGACAGTTCACCCCTCCACTTT
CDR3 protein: CASSTRDSSPLHF

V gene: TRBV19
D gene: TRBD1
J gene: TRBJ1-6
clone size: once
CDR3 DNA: TGTGCCAGTAGTACGGACAGGGCACCCCTCCACTTT
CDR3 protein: CASSTDRAPLHF

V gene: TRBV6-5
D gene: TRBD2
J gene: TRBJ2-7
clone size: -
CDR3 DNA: TGTGCCAGCAGTTCCGGGACTAGCGGGGGGTACGAGCAGTACTTC
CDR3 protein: CASSSGTSGGYEQYF

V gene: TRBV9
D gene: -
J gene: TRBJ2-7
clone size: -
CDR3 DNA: TGTGCCAGCAGCGTAGGGCCTAGCTACGAGCAGTACTTC
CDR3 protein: CASSVGPSYEQYF

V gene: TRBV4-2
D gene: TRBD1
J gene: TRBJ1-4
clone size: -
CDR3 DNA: TGTGCCAGCAGCCAAGTTGGGACAGGGGAGTGGGGTAATGAAAAACTGTTTTTT
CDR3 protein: CASSQVGTGEWGNEKLFF

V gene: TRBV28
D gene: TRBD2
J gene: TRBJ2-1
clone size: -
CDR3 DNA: TGTGCCAGCAGTCCGGGACTAGCGGAGGGGTTCTTC
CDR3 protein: CASSPGLAEGFF

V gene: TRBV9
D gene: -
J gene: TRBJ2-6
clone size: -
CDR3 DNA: TGTGCCAGCAGCTGGCACCAACAGGGTTCGGGCTCTGGGGCCAACGTCCTGACTTTC
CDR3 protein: CASSWHQQGSGSGANVLTF

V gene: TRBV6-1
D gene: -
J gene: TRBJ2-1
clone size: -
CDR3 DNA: TGTGCCAGCAGTGATGGACAGACCGGTTTGCAGTTCTTC
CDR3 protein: CASSDGQTGLQFF